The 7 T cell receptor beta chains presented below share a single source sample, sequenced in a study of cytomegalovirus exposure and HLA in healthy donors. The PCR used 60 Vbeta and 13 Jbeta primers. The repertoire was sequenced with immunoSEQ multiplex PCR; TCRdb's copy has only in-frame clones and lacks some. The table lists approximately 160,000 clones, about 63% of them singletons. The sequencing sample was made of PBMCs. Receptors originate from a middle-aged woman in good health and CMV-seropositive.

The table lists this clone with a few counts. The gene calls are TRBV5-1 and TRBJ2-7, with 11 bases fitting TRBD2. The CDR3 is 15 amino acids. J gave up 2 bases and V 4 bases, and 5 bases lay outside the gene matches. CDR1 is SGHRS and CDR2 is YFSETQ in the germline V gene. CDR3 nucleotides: TGCGCCAGCAGCGGCGGGACTAGCGGTACCTACGAGCAGTACTTC. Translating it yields CASSGGTSGTYEQYF.

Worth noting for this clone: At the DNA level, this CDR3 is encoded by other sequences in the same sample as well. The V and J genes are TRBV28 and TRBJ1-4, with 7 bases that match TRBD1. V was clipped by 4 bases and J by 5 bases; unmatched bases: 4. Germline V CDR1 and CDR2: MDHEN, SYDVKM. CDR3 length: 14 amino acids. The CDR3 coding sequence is TGTGCCAGCAGTTCAGGGACAGAGAATGAAAAACTGTTTTTT. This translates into CASSSGTENEKLFF. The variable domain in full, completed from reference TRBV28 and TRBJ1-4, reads DVKVTQSSRYLVKRTGEKVFLECVQDMDHENMFWYRQDPGLGLRLIYFSYDVKMKEKGDIPEGYSVSREKKERFSLILESASTNQTSMYLCASSSGTENEKLFFGSGTQLSVL.

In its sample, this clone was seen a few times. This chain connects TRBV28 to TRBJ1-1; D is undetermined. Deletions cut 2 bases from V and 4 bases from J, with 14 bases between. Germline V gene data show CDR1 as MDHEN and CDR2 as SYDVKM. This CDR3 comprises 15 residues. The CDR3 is CASSLARMGGTEAFF. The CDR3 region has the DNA TGTGCCAGCAGTTTAGCGCGGATGGGTGGCACTGAAGCTTTCTTT.

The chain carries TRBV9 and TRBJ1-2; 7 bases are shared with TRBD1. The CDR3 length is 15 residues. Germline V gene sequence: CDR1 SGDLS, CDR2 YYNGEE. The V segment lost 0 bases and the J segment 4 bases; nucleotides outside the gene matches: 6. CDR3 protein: CASSVGGTATYGYTF. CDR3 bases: TGTGCCAGCAGCGTAGGAGGGACAGCTACCTATGGCTACACCTTC.

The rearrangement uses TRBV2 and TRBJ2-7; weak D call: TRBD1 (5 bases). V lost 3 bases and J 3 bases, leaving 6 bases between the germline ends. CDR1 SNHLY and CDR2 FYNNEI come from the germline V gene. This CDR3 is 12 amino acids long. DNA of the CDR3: TGTGCCAGCAGTGACAGGGTCTACGAGCAGTACTTC. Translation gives CASSDRVYEQYF.

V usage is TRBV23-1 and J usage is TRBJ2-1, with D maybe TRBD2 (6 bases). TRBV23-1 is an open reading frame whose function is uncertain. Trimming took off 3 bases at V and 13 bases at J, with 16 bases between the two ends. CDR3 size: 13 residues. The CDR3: CASSHVRDSPQFF. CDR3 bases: TGCGCCAGCAGTCACGTTCGGGACTCCCCACAGTTCTTC.

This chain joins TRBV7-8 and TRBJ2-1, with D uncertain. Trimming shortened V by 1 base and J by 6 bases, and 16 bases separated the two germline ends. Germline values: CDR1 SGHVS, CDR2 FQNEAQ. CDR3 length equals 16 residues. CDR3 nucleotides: TGTGCCAGCAGCTTAGAATCTCTCTATGGTTCCAATGAGCAGTTCTTC. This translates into CASSLESLYGSNEQFF.